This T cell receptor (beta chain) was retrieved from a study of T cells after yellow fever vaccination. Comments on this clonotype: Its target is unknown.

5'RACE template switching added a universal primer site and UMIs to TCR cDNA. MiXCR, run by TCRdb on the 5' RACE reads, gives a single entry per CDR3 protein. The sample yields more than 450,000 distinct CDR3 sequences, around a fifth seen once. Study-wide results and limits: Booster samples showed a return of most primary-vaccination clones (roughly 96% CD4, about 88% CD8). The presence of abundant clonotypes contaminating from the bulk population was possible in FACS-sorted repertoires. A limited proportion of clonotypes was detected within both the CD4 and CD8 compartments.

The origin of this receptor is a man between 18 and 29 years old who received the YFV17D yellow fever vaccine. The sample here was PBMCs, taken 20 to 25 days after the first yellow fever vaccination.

The chain's CDR3 is CASSGFGGAQETQYF. The CDR3 DNA reads as TGTGCCAGCAGCGGGTTCGGGGGGGCGCAGGAGACCCAGTACTTC. The chain is built from TRBV7-2 and TRBJ2-5; 8 nucleotides align to TRBD2. The germline gives CDR1 SGHTA, CDR2 FQGNSA. The CDR3 consists of 15 residues. Trimming took 5 bases from V and 5 from J; bases not matched to a gene: 10.